This TCR beta chain was sequenced during a study of blood T cell repertoires in COVID-19. Clones were sequenced by immunoSEQ multiplex PCR, and TCRdb holds only the in-frame ones, with some missing. The sample contains fewer than 350,000 clones, around nine tenths of which appear only once. The V gene end was trimmed by 4 bases and the J gene end by 7 bases; junction bases not matched to a gene: 5. This CDR3 contains 14 residues. Germline V gene data show CDR1 as LNHDA and CDR2 as SQIVND (reference sequence). The chain is built from TRBV19 and TRBJ2-5; TRBD2 aligns across 11 bases. Specimen: PBMCs or T cells enriched from blood (not recorded which). This receptor was obtained from a woman aged 40 to 50 who had recovered from COVID-19. The CDR3 DNA sequence: TGTGCCAGTAGTACGGGACTAGCGGAAACGACCCAGTACTTC. Protein sequence: CASSTGLAETTQYF.